This passage covers 22 T cell receptor beta chains from one sample sequenced in a study of blood T cell repertoires in COVID-19. The table came from immunoSEQ multiplex PCR; TCRdb's copy has only in-frame clones and leaves some out. The table includes tens of thousands of clones, 70% to 85% detected once. The specimen was peripheral blood. These receptors were obtained from a woman aged 55-69 years with acute or convalescent COVID-19.

The V call is TRBV9, the J call TRBJ1-6; D unresolved. Trimming pared 0 bases from V and 7 bases from J, leaving 8 bases between. In germline, CDR1 is SGDLS, CDR2 YYNGEE. This CDR3 has 14 residues. The CDR3 sequence: CASSVVQSNSPLHF. CDR3 DNA: TGTGCCAGCAGCGTAGTACAGTCAAATTCACCCCTCCACTTT. Drawing the rest from reference TRBV9 and TRBJ1-6, the complete variable domain is DSGVTQTPKHLITATGQRVTLRCSPRSGDLSVYWYQQSLDQGLQFLIQYYNGEERAKGNILERFSAQQFPDLHSELNLSSLELGDSALYFCASSVVQSNSPLHFGNGTRLTVT.

The chain employs TRBV6-5 and TRBJ1-6; D gene unclear. This CDR3 spans 15 amino acids. The V end was cut by 6 bases, the J end by 10 bases, with 19 bases between. From germline, CDR1 is MNHEY and CDR2 SVGAGI. CDR3 loop: CASSQGRLGGSPLHF. CDR3 sequence (DNA): TGTGCCAGCAGCCAAGGCCGATTAGGCGGGTCACCCCTCCACTTT.

The chain combines TRBV30 with TRBJ2-2; D is uncertain. The CDR3 is 13 residues long. V was pared by 2 bases and J by 3 bases, with 7 bases between. Germline loops: CDR1 GTSNPN, CDR2 SVGIG (reference sequence). The CDR3 region is CAWSLPYTGELFF. The CDR3 bases are TGTGCCTGGAGTCTCCCGTACACCGGGGAGCTGTTTTTT.

The chain recombines TRBV5-1 with TRBJ1-6; possible D gene TRBD1, 5 bases. Between the trimmed V and J ends, which lost 0 bases and 7 bases, there was a span of 8 bases. The CDR3 extends over 14 amino acids. Per germline, CDR1 SGHRS and CDR2 YFSETQ. The CDR3 DNA sequence: TGCGCCAGCAGCTTGGCCGACAGAAATTCACCCCTCCACTTT. The encoded protein is CASSLADRNSPLHF.

The chain uses TRBV6-4 and TRBJ2-1; 8 bases align to TRBD2. Unmatched junction bases numbered 5, after V lost 0 bases and J lost 7 bases. There are 15 residues in the CDR3. Looked up from germline, CDR1 is MRHNA and CDR2 is SNTAGT. The chain's CDR3 is CASSDSAGGTNEQFF. The CDR3 DNA follows: TGTGCCAGCAGTGACTCCGCGGGAGGCACGAATGAGCAGTTCTTC.

The chain employs TRBV2 and TRBJ1-1, with D perhaps matching TRBD1 (6 bases). The CDR3 has 16 amino acids. Trimming pared 7 bases from V and 0 bases from J, leaving 18 bases between. Germline CDR1 SNHLY, CDR2 FYNNEI. The CDR3 loop reads CASTKGQIMVNTEAFF. The DNA of the CDR3 is TGTGCCAGCACTAAAGGACAGATTATGGTGAACACTGAAGCTTTCTTT.

V usage is TRBV19 and J usage is TRBJ1-2; D not resolved. Deletions cut 0 bases from V and 7 bases from J, with 18 bases between. Germline assignment: CDR1 LNHDA and CDR2 SQIVND (reference sequence). This CDR3 contains 16 residues. The CDR3 nucleotides read TGTGCCAGTAGTATAGATCGAGAGGGTGAGAATTCTGGCTACACCTTC. Protein product: CASSIDREGENSGYTF.

This clone was found once. J is TRBJ1-1 and V is TRBV18, with D uncertain. Germline V gene sequence: CDR1 KGHSH, CDR2 LQKENI. The germline V and J ends were trimmed by 2 bases and 2 bases, with 12 bases remaining between them. The CDR3 extends over 15 amino acids. The CDR3 DNA follows: TGTGCCAGCTCACCAGGAGGGTATAGAAACACTGAAGCTTTCTTT. Translating it yields CASSPGGYRNTEAFF.

V and J are TRBV29-1 and TRBJ1-1; no reliable D call. This CDR3 contains 11 residues. Trimming cost V 8 bases and J 2 bases, with 9 bases left between them. Germline loops: CDR1 SQVTM, CDR2 ANQGSEA. This CDR3 is CSSTVNTEAFF. CDR3 in DNA: TGCAGCTCGACTGTAAACACTGAAGCTTTCTTT.

The chain couples TRBV7-2 to TRBJ1-5; 8 bases line up with TRBD1. Trimming at V came to 1 base and at J to 6 bases, leaving 8 bases not matched to a gene. CDR1 and CDR2 from the germline V gene are SGHTA and FQGNSA. This CDR3 is built from 16 residues. CDR3 in amino acids: CASSLGAGGYSQPQHF. The CDR3 nucleotides read TGTGCCAGCAGCTTAGGGGCAGGGGGCTATAGTCAGCCCCAGCATTTT.

V is TRBV6-5 and J is TRBJ1-6, with D possibly matching TRBD1 (6 bases). The germline V and J ends were trimmed by 6 bases and 9 bases, with 18 bases remaining between them. CDR1 MNHEY and CDR2 SVGAGI come from the germline V gene. The CDR3 runs to 15 residues. In DNA, the CDR3 is TGTGCCAGCAGCCGCAGCAAACAGGGTTCTTCACCCCTCCACTTT. Translated: CASSRSKQGSSPLHF.

This chain joins TRBV7-7 and TRBJ1-2; TRBD1 aligns across 7 bases. J lost 1 base, V lost 6 bases, and 11 bases had no gene match. The CDR3 extends over 16 amino acids. Germline V CDR1 and CDR2: SSHAT, FNYEAQ (reference sequence). The CDR3 DNA is TGTGCCAGCAGTTTAAGAGGGACAGCATATAACTATGGCTACACCTTC. Translation gives CASSLRGTAYNYGYTF.

The V call is TRBV5-4, the J call TRBJ2-5; D perhaps matches TRBD1 (6 bases). This CDR3 is 14 amino acids long. The germline V gene has CDR1 SGHNT and CDR2 YYREEE (reference sequence). V shed 4 bases and J shed 5 bases, with 15 bases lying between them. CDR3 protein: CASSNQDSWETQYF. Written as DNA, the CDR3 is TGTGCCAGCAGCAACCAGGACAGTTGGGAGACCCAGTACTTC.

The rearrangement links TRBV28 to TRBJ2-7; maybe TRBD1 (6 bases). The V and J ends lost 6 bases and 0 bases respectively, with 15 bases between them. The CDR3 loop spans 15 amino acids. Looked up from germline, CDR1 is MDHEN and CDR2 is SYDVKM. The CDR3 region is CASSITGRSSYEQYF. The DNA for the CDR3 is TGTGCCAGCAGCATAACAGGGCGAAGCTCCTACGAGCAGTACTTC.

V and J are TRBV5-1 and TRBJ2-2, with a weak D call TRBD2 (5 bases). The germline CDR1 and CDR2 sequences are SGHRS and YFSETQ. The CDR3 consists of 13 residues. The germline V and J ends were trimmed by 4 bases and 7 bases, with 11 bases remaining between them. The CDR3 DNA sequence: TGCGCCAGCAGCCCCCCTAGCAGCGGGGAGCTGTTTTTT. Translating gives CASSPPSSGELFF.

CDR3 sequence: CASSMGGLMNTEAFF. The CDR3 DNA reads TGTGCCAGTAGTATGGGGGGTCTAATGAACACTGAAGCTTTCTTT. J is TRBJ1-1 and V is TRBV19, with TRBD1 as a possible D gene (5 bases). Trimming left V 3 bases short and J 0 bases short, with 11 bases between. The CDR3 contains 15 residues. Germline V gene sequence: CDR1 LNHDA, CDR2 SQIVND (reference sequence).

The chain couples TRBV29-1 to TRBJ1-2; weak D call: TRBD1 (6 bases). V lost 1 base and J lost 8, with 11 bases in between. The CDR3 loop spans 12 amino acids. Germline values: CDR1 SQVTM, CDR2 ANQGSEA. CDR3 DNA: TGCAGCGTTGAAGTGCGGGGGCACGGCTACACCTTC. It encodes CSVEVRGHGYTF.

This sequence joins TRBV7-9 and TRBJ1-2; D perhaps matches TRBD1 (6 bases). In germline, CDR1 is SEHNR, CDR2 FQNEAQ (reference sequence). There are 14 residues in the CDR3. The V end lost 3 bases, the J end lost 1 base, and 9 bases lay between the germline ends. The CDR3 DNA follows: TGTGCCAGCAGCTTTTCAGGGGTTAACTATGGCTACACCTTC. Translated: CASSFSGVNYGYTF. Looking up the rest from reference TRBV7-9 and TRBJ1-2 gives the full variable domain: DTGVSQNPRHKITKRGQNVTFRCDPISEHNRLYWYRQTLGQGPEFLTYFQNEAQLEKSRLLSDRFSAERPKGSFSTLEIQRTEQGDSAMYLCASSFSGVNYGYTFGSGTRLTVV.

This chain joins TRBV7-2 and TRBJ2-3; 9 positions match TRBD2. This CDR3 has 17 residues. Trimming took 0 bases from V and 2 from J; bases not matched to a gene: 6. Germline CDR1 is SGHTA and CDR2 is FQGNSA. As DNA, the CDR3 is TGTGCCAGCAGCTTAGCGCCTGCGGGGGGGCTCACAGATACGCAGTATTTT. This gives the protein CASSLAPAGGLTDTQYF. Together with reference TRBV7-2 and TRBJ2-3, the CDR3 gives the full variable domain: GAGVSQSPSNKVTEKGKDVELRCDPISGHTALYWYRQSLGQGLEFLIYFQGNSAPDKSGLPSDRFSAERTGGSVSTLTIQRTQQEDSAVYLCASSLAPAGGLTDTQYFGPGTRLTVL.

Worth noting for this clone: Germline and junction disagree at one end, which may indicate a read error. The chain is built from TRBV7-2 and TRBJ2-1; D is possibly TRBD1 (6 bases). Germline CDR1 reads SGHTA; CDR2 reads FQGNSA. This CDR3 is 13 amino acids long. The CDR3 DNA follows: TGTGCCAGCAGTCCGCTAAAGGGGGAGAATTGGCTCTTC. This gives the protein CASSPLKGENWLF.

This clone appeared a single time. The CDR3 protein is CAIKDLQGPGAFF. The CDR3 nucleotides read TGTGCCATCAAGGACTTACAGGGGCCCGGAGCTTTCTTT. The chain is built from TRBV10-3 and TRBJ1-1, with 7 bases identical to TRBD1. CDR1 and CDR2 (germline): ENHRY, SYGVKD. Trimming cost V 7 bases and J 10 bases; bases outside gene matches: 12. The CDR3 sequence is 13 residues long.

V usage is TRBV7-2 and J usage is TRBJ2-3, with 8 bases aligning to TRBD2. The V gene's germline CDR1 is SGHTA and CDR2 FQGNSA. After removal of 4 bases from V and 8 bases from J, the junction contained 8 bases not matched to a gene. The CDR3 runs 14 residues. The CDR3 bases are TGTGCCAGCAGCTCGGGGGGGCTCCCCGGTACGCAGTATTTT. This encodes CASSSGGLPGTQYF.